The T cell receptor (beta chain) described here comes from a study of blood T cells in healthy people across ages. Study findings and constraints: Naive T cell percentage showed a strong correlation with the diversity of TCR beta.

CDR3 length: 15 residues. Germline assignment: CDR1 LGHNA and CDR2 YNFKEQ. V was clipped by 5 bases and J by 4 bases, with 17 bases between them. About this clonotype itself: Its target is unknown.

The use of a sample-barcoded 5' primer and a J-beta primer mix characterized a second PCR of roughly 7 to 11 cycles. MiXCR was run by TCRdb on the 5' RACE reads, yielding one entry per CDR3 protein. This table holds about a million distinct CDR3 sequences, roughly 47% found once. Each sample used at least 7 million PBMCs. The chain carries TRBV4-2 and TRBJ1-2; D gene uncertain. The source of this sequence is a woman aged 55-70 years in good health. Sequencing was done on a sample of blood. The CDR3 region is CASSSLGDRSYGYTF. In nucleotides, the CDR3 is TGTGCCAGCAGCTCTCTCGGCGATCGCAGCTATGGCTACACCTTC.